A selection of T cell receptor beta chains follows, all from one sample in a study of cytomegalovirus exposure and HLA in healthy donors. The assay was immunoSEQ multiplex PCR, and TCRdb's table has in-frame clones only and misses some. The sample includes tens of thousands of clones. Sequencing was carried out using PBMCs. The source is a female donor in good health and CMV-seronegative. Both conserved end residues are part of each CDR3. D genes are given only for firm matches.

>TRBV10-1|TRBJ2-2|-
CASSVDGANTGELFF
TGCGCCAGCAGTGTGGACGGGGCGAACACCGGGGAGCTGTTTTTT
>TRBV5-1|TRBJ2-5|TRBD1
CASSLYGTGNQETQYF
TGCGCCAGCAGCTTGTACGGGACAGGGAACCAAGAGACCCAGTACTTC
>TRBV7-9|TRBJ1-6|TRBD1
CASSPDRALKNSPLHF
TGTGCCAGCAGCCCGGACAGGGCTCTTAAGAATTCACCCCTCCACTTT
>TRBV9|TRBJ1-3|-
CASSVSDSRGNTIYF
TGTGCCAGCAGCGTCTCGGACAGCCGAGGAAACACCATATATTTT
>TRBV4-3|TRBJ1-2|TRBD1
CASSRAGGTNYGYTF
TGCGCCAGCAGCCGAGCAGGGGGAACTAACTATGGCTACACCTTC
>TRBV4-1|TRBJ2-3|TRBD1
CASSQSGQGMADTQYF
TGCGCCAGCAGCCAATCGGGACAGGGCATGGCAGATACGCAGTATTTT
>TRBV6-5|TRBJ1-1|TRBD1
CASSKDRGMNTEAFF
TGTGCCAGCAGCAAGGACAGGGGAATGAACACTGAAGCTTTCTTT
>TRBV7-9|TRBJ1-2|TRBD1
CASSMGQGSYGYTF
TGTGCCAGCAGCATGGGACAGGGGAGCTATGGCTACACCTTC
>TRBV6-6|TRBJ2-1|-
CASSIRGVFYNEQFF
TGTGCCAGCAGTATCAGGGGTGTTTTCTACAATGAGCAGTTCTTC
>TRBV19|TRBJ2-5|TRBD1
CASSTPTGGGQETQYF
TGTGCCAGTAGTACCCCGACAGGGGGAGGCCAAGAGACCCAGTACTTC
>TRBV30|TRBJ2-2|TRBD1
CAWTPPDRGRTGELFF
TGTGCCTGGACCCCACCGGACAGGGGTAGAACCGGGGAGCTGTTTTTT
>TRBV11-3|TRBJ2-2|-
CASSHLATGELFF
TGTGCCAGCAGCCACCTAGCCACCGGGGAGCTGTTTTTT
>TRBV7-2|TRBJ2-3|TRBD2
CASSITGTSDTQYF
TGTGCCAGCAGCATAACCGGGACTAGCGATACGCAGTATTTT
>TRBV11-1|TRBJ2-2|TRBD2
CASSQRLARTGELFF
TGTGCCAGCAGCCAACGACTAGCACGGACCGGGGAGCTGTTTTTT
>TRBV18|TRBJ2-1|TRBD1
CASSPRTGAHNEQFF
TGTGCCAGCTCACCACGGACAGGGGCCCACAATGAGCAGTTCTTC
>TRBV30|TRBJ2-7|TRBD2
CAWTPGGAYEQYF
TGTGCCTGGACCCCGGGGGGAGCCTACGAGCAGTACTTC
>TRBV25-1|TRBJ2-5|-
CASSGSVTAEETQYF
TGTGCCAGCAGTGGGTCCGTGACAGCCGAAGAGACCCAGTACTTC
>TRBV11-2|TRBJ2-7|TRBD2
CASSKTSGVLQSSYEQYF
TGTGCCAGCAGCAAGACTAGCGGGGTCCTCCAGAGCTCCTACGAGCAGTACTTC
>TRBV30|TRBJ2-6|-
CASGGLSSGANVLTF
TGTGCCTCGGGCGGGCTCAGCTCTGGGGCCAACGTCCTGACTTTC
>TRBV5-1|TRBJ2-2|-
CASSLVTATGELFF
TGCGCCAGCAGCTTGGTGACAGCTACCGGGGAGCTGTTTTTT
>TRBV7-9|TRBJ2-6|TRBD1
CASSSDRVGGANVLTF
TGTGCCAGCAGCTCGGACAGGGTTGGTGGGGCCAACGTCCTGACTTTC
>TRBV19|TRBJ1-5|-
CASSKWGDQPQHF
TGTGCCAGTAGTAAGTGGGGCGATCAGCCCCAGCATTTT
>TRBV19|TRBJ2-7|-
CASSISLSVSEQYF
TGTGCCAGTAGTATTAGTTTATCCGTATCCGAGCAGTACTTC
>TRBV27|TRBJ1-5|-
CASSLLEPGGDQPQHF
TGTGCCAGCAGTTTATTGGAACCGGGGGGGGATCAGCCCCAGCATTTT
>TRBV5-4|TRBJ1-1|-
CASSLVWASGAEAFF
TGTGCCAGCAGCTTGGTTTGGGCCTCCGGCGCTGAAGCTTTCTTT
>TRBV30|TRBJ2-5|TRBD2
CAWSPIAGAIQETQYF
TGTGCCTGGAGTCCGATAGCGGGAGCAATCCAAGAGACCCAGTACTTC
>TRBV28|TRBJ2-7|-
CASSLSAARHYEQYF
TGTGCCAGCAGTTTATCTGCAGCCCGACACTACGAGCAGTACTTC